Below, 2 T cell receptor beta chains from the same sample are listed, as sequenced in a study of blood T cell repertoires in COVID-19. Sequencing was performed with immunoSEQ multiplex PCR; in TCRdb, only in-frame clones are kept and a portion is missing. The sample records tens of thousands of clones, more than 80% being singletons. The sample was peripheral blood. The receptor source for this set is a woman aged 80 or older with acute or convalescent COVID-19.

The CDR3 here is CASSEIATEAFF. The CDR3 coding sequence is TGTGCCAGCAGTGAGATAGCCACTGAAGCTTTCTTT. This rearrangement joins TRBV6-1 to TRBJ1-1; no definite D call. This CDR3 has 12 residues. V was trimmed by 3 bases and J by 4 bases, leaving 6 bases between them. The germline V gene encodes CDR1 MNHNS and CDR2 SASEGT.

The J gene is TRBJ2-5, the V gene TRBV12-3 or TRBV12-4, with 9 bases matching TRBD2. With 10 bases clipped from V and 9 bases from J, the junction kept 9 bases outside the gene matches. This CDR3 is 12 amino acids long. CDR3 loop: CATTRGGTAQYF. CDR3 sequence (DNA): TGTGCCACCACGCGGGGGGGGACTGCCCAGTACTTC.